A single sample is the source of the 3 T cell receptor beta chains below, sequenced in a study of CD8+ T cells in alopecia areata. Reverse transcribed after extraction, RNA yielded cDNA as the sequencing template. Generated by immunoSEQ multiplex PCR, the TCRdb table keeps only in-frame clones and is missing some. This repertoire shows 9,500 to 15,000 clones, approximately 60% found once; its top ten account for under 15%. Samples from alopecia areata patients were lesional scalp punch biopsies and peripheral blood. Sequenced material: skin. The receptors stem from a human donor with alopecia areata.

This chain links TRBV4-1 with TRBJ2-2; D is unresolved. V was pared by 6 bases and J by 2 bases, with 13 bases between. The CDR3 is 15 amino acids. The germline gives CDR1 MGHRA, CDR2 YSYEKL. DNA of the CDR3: TGCGCCAGCAGGGTGACTTGGCTAAACACCGGGGAGCTGTTTTTT. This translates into CASRVTWLNTGELFF.

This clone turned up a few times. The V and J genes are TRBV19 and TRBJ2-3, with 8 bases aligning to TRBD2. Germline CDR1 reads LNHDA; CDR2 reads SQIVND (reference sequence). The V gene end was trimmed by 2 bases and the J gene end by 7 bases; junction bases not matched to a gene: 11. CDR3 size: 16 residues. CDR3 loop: CASSIRSGTGRHTQYF. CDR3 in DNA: TGTGCCAGTAGTATACGTAGCGGGACCGGGAGGCATACGCAGTATTTT.

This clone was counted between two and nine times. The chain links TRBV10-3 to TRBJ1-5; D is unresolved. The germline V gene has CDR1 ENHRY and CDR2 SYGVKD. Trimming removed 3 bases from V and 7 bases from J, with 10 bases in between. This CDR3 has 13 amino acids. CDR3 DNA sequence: TGTGCCATCAGTGATTCCGGAGGCCAGCCCCAGCATTTT. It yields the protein CAISDSGGQPQHF.